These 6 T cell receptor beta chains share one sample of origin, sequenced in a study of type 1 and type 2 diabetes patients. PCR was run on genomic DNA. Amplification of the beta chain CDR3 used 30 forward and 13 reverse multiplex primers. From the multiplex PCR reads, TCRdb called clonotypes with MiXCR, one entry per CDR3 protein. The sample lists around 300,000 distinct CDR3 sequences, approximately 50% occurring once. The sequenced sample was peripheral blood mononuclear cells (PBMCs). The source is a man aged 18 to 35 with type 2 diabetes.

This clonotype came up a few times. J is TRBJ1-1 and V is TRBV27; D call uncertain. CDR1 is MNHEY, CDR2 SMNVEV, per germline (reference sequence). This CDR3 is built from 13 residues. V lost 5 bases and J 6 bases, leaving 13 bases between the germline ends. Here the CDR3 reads CASSLYWGSEAFF. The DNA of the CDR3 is TGTGCCAGCAGTCTTTATTGGGGATCTGAAGCTTTCTTT.

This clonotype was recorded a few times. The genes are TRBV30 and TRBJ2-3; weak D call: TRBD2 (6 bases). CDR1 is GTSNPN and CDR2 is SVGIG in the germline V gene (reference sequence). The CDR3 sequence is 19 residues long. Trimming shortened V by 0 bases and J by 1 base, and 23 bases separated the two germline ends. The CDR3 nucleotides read TGTGCCTGGAGTGTACGATGGGCGGGAAAGGGAGTCGGCACAGATACGCAGTATTTT. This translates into CAWSVRWAGKGVGTDTQYF.

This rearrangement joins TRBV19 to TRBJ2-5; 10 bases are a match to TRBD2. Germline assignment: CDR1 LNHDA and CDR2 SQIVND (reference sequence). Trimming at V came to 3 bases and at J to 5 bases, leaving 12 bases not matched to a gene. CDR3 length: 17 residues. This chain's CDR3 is CASSIWSSGRSWETQYF. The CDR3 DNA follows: TGTGCCAGTAGTATTTGGAGTAGCGGGAGGTCTTGGGAGACCCAGTACTTC.

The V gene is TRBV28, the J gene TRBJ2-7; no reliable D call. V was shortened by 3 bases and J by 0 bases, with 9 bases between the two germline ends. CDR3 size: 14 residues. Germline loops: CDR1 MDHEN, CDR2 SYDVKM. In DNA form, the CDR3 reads TGTGCCAGCAGTTTCGTTGCACCCTCCTACGAGCAGTACTTC. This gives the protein CASSFVAPSYEQYF.

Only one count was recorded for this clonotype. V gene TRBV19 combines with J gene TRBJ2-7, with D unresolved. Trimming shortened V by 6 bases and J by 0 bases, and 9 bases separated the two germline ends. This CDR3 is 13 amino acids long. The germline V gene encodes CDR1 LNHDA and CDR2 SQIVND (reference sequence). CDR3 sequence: CASSPAPSYEQYF. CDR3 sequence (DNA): TGTGCCAGTAGCCCTGCCCCCTCCTACGAGCAGTACTTC.

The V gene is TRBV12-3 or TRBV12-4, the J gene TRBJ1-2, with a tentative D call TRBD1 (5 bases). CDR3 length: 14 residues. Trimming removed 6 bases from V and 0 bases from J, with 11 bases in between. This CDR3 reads CASRSGGPNYGYTF. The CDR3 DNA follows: TGTGCCAGCAGGTCGGGGGGTCCTAACTATGGCTACACCTTC.